This TCR beta chain was obtained from a study of shared clonotypes between healthy human individuals. Trimming cost V 5 bases and J 6 bases, with 13 bases left between them. CDR1 and CDR2 (germline): LNHDA, SQIVND (reference sequence). The CDR3 has 14 amino acids. Details on this clone: Its antigen is undetermined.

Terminally differentiated effector memory CD45RA+ cells were excluded by CCR7 positive selection of CD45RO-negative cells. Study-wide findings and caveats: Some naive CD4 clonotypes, about 5.5%, turned up in common across several donors. Non-shared clonotypes had lower generation probabilities than clonotypes shared by all four sorted-subset donors.

Clones were read by immunoSEQ multiplex PCR, and TCRdb kept only the in-frame ones, dropping some. The sample shows some 2.1 million clones, around 96% of them seen only once. The receptor was derived from a man aged 18 to 30 in good health. The chain has TRBV19 and TRBJ2-2; D call uncertain. Sequencing input: naive CD8+ T cells sorted from blood. CDR3 protein: CASSPARSAGELFF. In DNA form, the CDR3 reads TGTGCCAGTAGTCCTGCCCGGAGTGCCGGGGAGCTGTTTTTT.